The clone carrying this T cell receptor (beta chain) was detected a few times. The data stem from a study of blood T cell repertoires in COVID-19. Study-level information: Samples of COVID-19 (acute and convalescent) were obtained from the United States, Italy and Spain. The cDNA or gDNA used as material had been derived from T cells, B-cell-depleted T cells, or PBMCs.

Per the authors' pipeline: Reference gene primer amplification in the assay estimated nucleated cell counts. TCRdb keeps only in-frame clones here, not all; method: immunoSEQ multiplex PCR. Clone size and V and J calls were adopted from that table, with D and trimming inferred from the DNA. The repertoire consists of 110,000 or so clones, with 81% occurring once and the leading ten covering roughly 1.6%. Trimming took off 1 base at V and 8 bases at J, with 8 bases between the two ends. CDR1 and CDR2 (germline): SGHTA, FQGNSA. The CDR3 consists of 13 residues. This sequence originates from a man aged 50-59 years with acute or convalescent COVID-19. This chain joins TRBV7-2 and TRBJ2-2; TRBD1 is a possible D gene (5 bases). Sequenced: peripheral blood. This CDR3 is CASSLVRAGELFF. CDR3 DNA: TGTGCCAGCAGCTTAGTCAGGGCTGGGGAGCTGTTTTTT. The full variable domain, with the rest looked up from reference TRBV7-2 and TRBJ2-2, is GAGVSQSPSNKVTEKGKDVELRCDPISGHTALYWYRQSLGQGLEFLIYFQGNSAPDKSGLPSDRFSAERTGGSVSTLTIQRTQQEDSAVYLCASSLVRAGELFFGEGSRLTVL.